The 3 T cell receptor beta chains given below trace back to one sample, sequenced in a study of regulatory T cells in long-lasting Graves disease. Stated time point: newly diagnosed GD, antithyroid drugs for less than 3 months. Generation of the TCR library employed RNA extracted from PBMCs. Combining iRepertoire HTBI primers with Arm-PCR of CDR3 regions, the authors built TCR beta libraries. TCRdb used MiXCR to reprocess the multiplex PCR reads, holding one entry per CDR3 protein. This table has roughly 420,000 distinct CDR3 sequences, around 15% appearing once. The sample in question was peripheral blood mononuclear cells (PBMCs), obtained at new diagnosis, from a patient treated with antithyroid drugs. The receptor set was obtained from a female donor with Graves disease.

This clonotype appeared once. J is TRBJ1-1 and V is TRBV19; TRBD1 aligns across 8 bases. Germline V gives CDR1 LNHDA, CDR2 SQIVND (reference sequence). Losses at the gene ends were 7 bases for V and 0 bases for J; bases not matched to a gene: 10. The CDR3 consists of 16 residues. The DNA for the CDR3 is TGTGCCAGTAAGGCCAGACGACAGGGGCTGAACACTGAAGCTTTCTTT. Protein: CASKARRQGLNTEAFF. The variable domain in full, with the rest retrieved from reference TRBV19 and TRBJ1-1, is DGGITQSPKYLFRKEGQNVTLSCEQNLNHDAMYWYRQDPGQGLRLIYYSQIVNDFQKGDIAEGYSVSREKKESFPLTVTSAQKNPTAFYLCASKARRQGLNTEAFFGQGTRLTVV.

This clonotype occurred many times. The chain is built from TRBV11-2 and TRBJ1-1; the D gene is possibly TRBD1 (5 bases). V was clipped by 4 bases and J by 4 bases, with 13 bases between them. Germline CDR1 SGHAT, CDR2 FQNNGV. The CDR3 has 14 residues. In DNA, the CDR3 is TGTGCCAGCAGCTCGGGGACGGTTTTCACTGAAGCTTTCTTT. Amino acids: CASSSGTVFTEAFF.

The chain is built from TRBV6-1 and TRBJ2-3, with 9 bases lining up with TRBD1. The J call may be faulty, since TRBJ2-7 better matches the DNA end. This CDR3 comprises 14 residues. Germline V lookup: CDR1 MNHNS, CDR2 SASEGT. The CDR3 protein is CASATGGWVYEQYF. CDR3 sequence (DNA): TGTGCCAGCGCCACAGGGGGCTGGGTTTACGAGCAGTACTTC.